This T cell receptor (beta chain) was recovered during a study of regulatory T cells in long-lasting Graves disease. This clonotype was counted ten times or more. The CDR3 runs 15 residues. Per germline, CDR1 SGHTA and CDR2 FQGTGA. The trim removed 1 base at V and 5 bases at J, leaving 1 base unmatched. Building the TCR beta libraries relied on iRepertoire HTBI primers, and CDR3 regions underwent Arm-PCR. TCRdb re-called the multiplex PCR reads with MiXCR, one entry per CDR3 protein. The sample yields 600,000 to 650,000 distinct CDR3 sequences, 15% to 20% seen once. Time point reported: newly diagnosed GD, antithyroid drugs for less than 3 months. Preparation of the TCR library used RNA extracted from PBMCs. By American Thyroid Association guidelines, Graves' disease was diagnosed in the cohort. Another study also made use of these data, one on T cells in Graves' hyperthyroidism and ophthalmopathy. As that report states: HTBI primers were used for first-round RT-PCR of the TCR CDR3.

The genes are TRBV7-3 and TRBJ2-1, with 11 bases fitting TRBD2. The receptor comes from a woman aged 25 to 39 with Graves disease. This material consisted of peripheral blood mononuclear cells (PBMCs), taken at new diagnosis, from a patient treated with antithyroid drugs. Here the CDR3 DNA reads TGTGCCAGCAGCTTAAGGGGACTAGCGGACAATGAGCAGTTCTTC. Translation: CASSLRGLADNEQFF.